This T cell receptor (gamma chain) was obtained from a study of γδ T cells in repeated Plasmodium falciparum infection. TCRdb reran clone calling via CATT on the multiplex PCR reads. There are more than 12,000 gamma-chain clones in the sample; 1.5% to 2% occur only once, and 25% to 30% lies in the top ten. In this sample, this clone turned up many times. This likely reflects a read error, since a far larger clone is one base away. Other DNA sequences from this sample encode an identical CDR3 as well. The germline V gene encodes CDR1 GITISATS and CDR2 ISYDGTV (reference sequence). This CDR3 region has 17 residues. Gammadelta T cells were flow-sorted from PBMC into Vgamma9/Vdelta2+ and Vdelta2-negative populations for bulk analysis.

The sample comprised gamma-delta T cells from blood. V gene TRGV9 combines with J gene TRGJP. This clonotype was obtained from a pool of human donors (malaria-infected and uninfected, not separated). The CDR3 region is CALWEVREELGKKIKVF. The DNA for the CDR3 is TGTGCCTTGTGGGAGGTGCGGGAAGAGTTGGGCAAGAAAATCAAGGTATTT.